Below are 17 T cell receptor beta chains sequenced from a single sample in a study of OX40 agonist ivuxolimab in advanced cancers. Clones were sequenced by immunoSEQ multiplex PCR, and TCRdb holds only the in-frame ones, with some missing. This sample has about 22,000 clones, with about four fifths found just once. Sequencing used CD4+ or CD8+ T cells sorted from blood, obtained in a trial of the OX40 agonist ivuxolimab. The receptors come from an adult with an advanced solid tumor such as melanoma, head and neck, liver or kidney cancer.

The chain joins TRBV11-2 to TRBJ2-7; the D is unclear. V was shortened by 3 bases and J by 3 bases, with 3 bases between the two germline ends. Germline V gene sequence: CDR1 SGHAT, CDR2 FQNNGV. The CDR3 is made up of 11 amino acids. The CDR3 sequence: CASSLDYEQYF. DNA for the CDR3: TGTGCCAGCAGCTTGGACTACGAGCAGTACTTC.

The chain recombines TRBV27 with TRBJ1-1; D is undetermined. Trimming shortened V by 2 bases and J by 1 base, and 5 bases separated the two germline ends. This CDR3 region has 13 residues. CDR1 and CDR2 from the germline V gene are MNHEY and SMNVEV (reference sequence). CDR3 sequence (DNA): TGTGCCAGCAGTTTAGATACGAACACTGAAGCTTTCTTT. It translates to CASSLDTNTEAFF.

V and J are TRBV27 and TRBJ2-1; TRBD2 matches 9 bases. The CDR3 has 14 amino acids. Germline lookup yields CDR1 MNHEY and CDR2 SMNVEV (reference sequence). Trimming took 5 bases from V and 6 from J; bases not matched to a gene: 5. The CDR3 nucleotides are TGTGCCAGCAGTGGACTAGCGTCCACCAATGAGCAGTTCTTC. Encoded protein: CASSGLASTNEQFF.

The rearrangement joins TRBV4-1 to TRBJ2-7, with a tentative D call TRBD2 (5 bases). CDR3 length equals 13 residues. Deletions cut 1 base from V and 2 bases from J, with 6 bases between. From germline, CDR1 is MGHRA and CDR2 YSYEKL. This CDR3 reads CASSQVGAYEQYF. CDR3 sequence (DNA): TGCGCCAGCAGCCAAGTCGGGGCCTACGAGCAGTACTTC.

The chain combines TRBV5-4 with TRBJ2-3; 10 bases are a match to TRBD1. The germline gives CDR1 SGHNT, CDR2 YYREEE (reference sequence). V gave up 2 bases and J gave up 4 bases; unmatched junction bases: 7. The CDR3 contains 16 residues. The CDR3 region is CASSLRGTGEADTQYF. The CDR3 nucleotides read TGTGCCAGCAGCTTAAGGGGGACAGGGGAGGCAGATACGCAGTATTTT.

This chain links TRBV27 with TRBJ2-6; maybe TRBD1 (5 bases). Trimming stripped 4 bases from V and 0 bases from J, with 13 bases between. The CDR3 extends over 17 amino acids. CDR1 is MNHEY and CDR2 is SMNVEV in the germline V gene (reference sequence). The CDR3: CASSSTATHSGANVLTF. The CDR3 DNA is TGTGCCAGCAGTTCGACAGCGACCCACTCTGGGGCCAACGTCCTGACTTTC.

The J gene is TRBJ2-2, the V gene TRBV7-9; 7 bases match TRBD2. The CDR3 spans 15 residues. Unmatched junction bases numbered 8, after V lost 2 bases and J lost 8 bases. Germline V lookup: CDR1 SEHNR, CDR2 FQNEAQ (reference sequence). CDR3 amino acids: CASSLSREILGELFF. The CDR3 DNA reads as TGTGCCAGCAGCTTATCGCGGGAGATATTGGGGGAGCTGTTTTTT.

The J gene is TRBJ2-3, the V gene TRBV30, with TRBD2 as a possible D gene (5 bases). This CDR3 contains 13 residues. Germline CDR1 is GTSNPN and CDR2 is SVGIG (reference sequence). V was clipped by 1 base and J by 6 bases, with 11 bases between them. The CDR3 coding sequence is TGTGCCTGGAGTGCTAGCCTAGGCGATACGCAGTATTTT. Translation: CAWSASLGDTQYF.

The chain carries TRBV5-1 and TRBJ2-5; D unclear. The J call is uncertain, as TRBJ2-7 better fits the DNA end. The CDR3 consists of 13 residues. Germline CDR1 reads SGHRS; CDR2 reads YFSETQ. Here the CDR3 reads CASSWTVDYEQYF. CDR3 bases: TGCGCCAGCAGCTGGACGGTGGACTACGAGCAGTACTTC.

This chain links TRBV27 with TRBJ2-1, with 9 positions matching TRBD2. Looked up from germline, CDR1 is MNHEY and CDR2 is SMNVEV (reference sequence). The CDR3 extends over 14 amino acids. Germline trimming cut 3 bases from V and 6 bases from J; bases unmatched to any gene: 3. The CDR3 DNA reads as TGTGCCAGCAGTTTGGGACTAGCAGTCAATGAGCAGTTCTTC. This sequence encodes CASSLGLAVNEQFF.

This clone was observed a single time. The chain combines TRBV19 with TRBJ2-7, with 12 bases matching TRBD2. CDR3 length: 14 amino acids. V trimming: 3 bases; J trimming: 5 bases; junction bases outside the gene matches: 2. The germline V gene encodes CDR1 LNHDA and CDR2 SQIVND (reference sequence). The CDR3 sequence is CASSIGLAGNEQYF. CDR3 in DNA: TGTGCCAGTAGTATTGGACTAGCGGGAAACGAGCAGTACTTC.

The V call is TRBV6-5, the J call TRBJ2-7; D is perhaps TRBD2 (6 bases). In germline, CDR1 is MNHEY, CDR2 SVGAGI. The germline V and J ends were trimmed by 5 bases and 0 bases, with 11 bases remaining between them. The CDR3 runs 14 residues. The CDR3 region has the DNA TGTGCCAGCAGTGAGTGGAGGGACTCCTACGAGCAGTACTTC. Translated, it gives CASSEWRDSYEQYF.

The chain is built from TRBV7-2 and TRBJ2-7; possibly TRBD1 for D (6 bases). The length of the CDR3 is 13 residues. V was pared by 5 bases and J by 3 bases, with 11 bases between. CDR1 SGHTA and CDR2 FQGNSA come from the germline V gene. The CDR3 protein is CASSVPGHYEQYF. The CDR3 DNA is TGTGCCAGCAGCGTACCGGGACACTACGAGCAGTACTTC. Variable domain in full (rest from reference TRBV7-2 and TRBJ2-7): GAGVSQSPSNKVTEKGKDVELRCDPISGHTALYWYRQSLGQGLEFLIYFQGNSAPDKSGLPSDRFSAERTGGSVSTLTIQRTQQEDSAVYLCASSVPGHYEQYFGPGTRLTVT.

V and J are TRBV28 and TRBJ2-5; 7 bases map to TRBD2. The J call is in doubt because the DNA end fits TRBJ2-7 better. The CDR3 is 15 residues long. The germline V gene has CDR1 MDHEN and CDR2 SYDVKM. CDR3 residues: CASSPWGGSSYEQYF. CDR3 nucleotide sequence: TGTGCCAGCAGCCCATGGGGCGGGAGCTCCTACGAGCAGTACTTC.

The table lists this clone with a count of one. The chain is built from TRBV11-2 and TRBJ1-1, with 9 bases lining up with TRBD1. This CDR3 region has 13 residues. Trimming at V came to 4 bases and at J to 5 bases, leaving 2 bases not matched to a gene. Germline V gene sequence: CDR1 SGHAT, CDR2 FQNNGV. This CDR3 reads CASSWGTGTEAFF. The CDR3, as DNA: TGTGCCAGCAGCTGGGGGACAGGGACTGAAGCTTTCTTT.

This clone was recorded a few times. The V gene is TRBV28, the J gene TRBJ2-5; 8 nucleotides align to TRBD1. The CDR3 totals 13 residues. V shed 10 bases, J shed 1 base, and the junction held 5 bases outside the gene matches. CDR1 MDHEN and CDR2 SYDVKM come from the germline V gene. CDR3 protein: CATLTGGQETQYF. As DNA, the CDR3 is TGTGCCACATTAACAGGGGGCCAAGAGACCCAGTACTTC.

V usage is TRBV21-1 and J usage is TRBJ1-1. TRBV21-1 is listed as a pseudogene. The CDR3 contains 16 residues. Here the CDR3 reads CASSCRLATQRTEAFF. In nucleotides, the CDR3 is TGTGCCAGCAGCTGCCGACTAGCTACACAACGCACTGAAGCTTTCTTT.